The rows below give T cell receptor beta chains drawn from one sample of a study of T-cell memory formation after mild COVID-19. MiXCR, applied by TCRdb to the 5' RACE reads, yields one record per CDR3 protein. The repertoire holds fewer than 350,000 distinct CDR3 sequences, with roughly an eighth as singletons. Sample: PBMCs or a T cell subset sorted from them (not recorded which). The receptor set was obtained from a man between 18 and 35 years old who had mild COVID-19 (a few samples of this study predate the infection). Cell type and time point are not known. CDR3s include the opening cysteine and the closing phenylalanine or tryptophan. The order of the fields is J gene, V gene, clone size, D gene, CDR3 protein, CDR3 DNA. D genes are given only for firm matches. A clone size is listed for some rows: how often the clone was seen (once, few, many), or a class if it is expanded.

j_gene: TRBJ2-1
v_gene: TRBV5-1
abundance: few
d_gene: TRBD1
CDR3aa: CASSATGVWEQFF
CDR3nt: TGCGCCAGCAGCGCGACAGGGGTCTGGGAGCAGTTCTTC

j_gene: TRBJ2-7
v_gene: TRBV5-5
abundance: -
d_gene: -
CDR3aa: CASSFAREYYEQYF
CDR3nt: TGTGCCAGCAGCTTTGCGAGGGAGTACTACGAGCAGTACTTC

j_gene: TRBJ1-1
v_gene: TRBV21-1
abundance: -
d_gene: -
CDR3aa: CASSNCENTEAFF
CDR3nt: TGTGCCAGCAGCAACTGCGAAAACACTGAAGCTTTCTTT

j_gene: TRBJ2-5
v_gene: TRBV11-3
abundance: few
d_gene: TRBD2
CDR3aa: CASSQVTGGQETQYF
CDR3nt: TGTGCCAGCAGCCAGGTGACGGGGGGTCAAGAGACCCAGTACTTC

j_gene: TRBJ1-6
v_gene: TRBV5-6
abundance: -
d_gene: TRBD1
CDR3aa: CASSLAGTEIFSPLHF
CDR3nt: TGTGCCAGCAGCTTGGCCGGGACAGAGATTTTTTCACCCCTCCACTTT

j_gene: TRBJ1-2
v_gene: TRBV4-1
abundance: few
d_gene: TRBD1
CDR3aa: CASSQRGQVPLVGYTF
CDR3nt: TGCGCCAGCAGCCAACGGGGACAGGTCCCTTTGGTTGGCTACACCTTC

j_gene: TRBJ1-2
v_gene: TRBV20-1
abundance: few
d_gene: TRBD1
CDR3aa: CSARGPGQVDGYTF
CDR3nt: TGCAGTGCTAGAGGACCGGGACAGGTGGATGGCTACACCTTC

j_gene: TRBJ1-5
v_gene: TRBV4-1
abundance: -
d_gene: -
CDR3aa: CASSQDLSGGQPQHF
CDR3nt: TGCGCCAGCAGCCAAGATTTGTCCGGAGGGCAGCCCCAGCATTTT

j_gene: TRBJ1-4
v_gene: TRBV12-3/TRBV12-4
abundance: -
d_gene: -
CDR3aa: CASSLVGRGEKLFF
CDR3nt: TGTGCCAGCAGTTTAGTGGGTCGTGGAGAAAAACTGTTTTTT

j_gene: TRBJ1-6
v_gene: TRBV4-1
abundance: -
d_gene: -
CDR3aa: CASSPPGPYAGSPLHF
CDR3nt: TGCGCCAGCAGCCCCCCCGGTCCTTATGCGGGGTCACCCCTCCACTTT

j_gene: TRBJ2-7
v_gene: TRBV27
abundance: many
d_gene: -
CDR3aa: CASSSRGVGPYEQYF
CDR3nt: TGTGCCAGCAGCTCTCGCGGGGTGGGGCCCTACGAGCAGTACTTC

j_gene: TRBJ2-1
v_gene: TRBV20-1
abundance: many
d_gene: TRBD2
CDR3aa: CSARISGGAWDEQFF
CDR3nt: TGCAGTGCTAGAATTAGCGGGGGGGCTTGGGATGAGCAGTTCTTC

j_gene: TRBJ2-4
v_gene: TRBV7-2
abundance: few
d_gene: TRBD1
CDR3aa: CASSLSTQGQNWVAKNIQYF
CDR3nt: TGTGCCAGCAGCCTCTCAACACAGGGGCAGAACTGGGTAGCCAAAAACATTCAGTACTTC

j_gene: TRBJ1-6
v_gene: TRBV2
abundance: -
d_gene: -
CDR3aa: CASSGGPPVGSPLHF
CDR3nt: TGTGCCAGCAGTGGGGGACCCCCGGTCGGGTCACCCCTCCACTTT

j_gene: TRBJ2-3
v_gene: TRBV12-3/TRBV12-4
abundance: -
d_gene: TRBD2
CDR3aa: CAISGGELDTQYF
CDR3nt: TGTGCCATCAGCGGGGGGGAATTAGATACGCAGTATTTT

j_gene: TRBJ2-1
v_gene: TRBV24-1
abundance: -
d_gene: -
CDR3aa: CATSDPYNLGNEQFF
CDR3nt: TGTGCCACCAGTGACCCCTATAATCTGGGGAATGAGCAGTTCTTC

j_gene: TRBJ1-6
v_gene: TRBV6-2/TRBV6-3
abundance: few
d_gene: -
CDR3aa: CASRNRESYNSPLHF
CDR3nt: TGTGCCAGCAGAAACCGGGAATCCTATAATTCACCCCTCCACTTT

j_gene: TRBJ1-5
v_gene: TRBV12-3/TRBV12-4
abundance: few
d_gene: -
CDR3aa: CASSEDSTGNQPQHF
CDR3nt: TGTGCCAGCAGCGAGGACTCCACGGGCAATCAGCCCCAGCATTTT

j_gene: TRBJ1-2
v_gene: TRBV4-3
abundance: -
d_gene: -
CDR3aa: CASSQDSRQTDYGYTF
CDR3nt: TGCGCCAGCAGCCAAGATTCTCGGCAGACTGACTATGGCTACACCTTC

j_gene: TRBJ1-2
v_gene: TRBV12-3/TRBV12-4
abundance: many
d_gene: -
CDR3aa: CASSYDSYGYTF
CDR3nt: TGTGCCAGCAGTTACGACAGCTATGGCTACACCTTC

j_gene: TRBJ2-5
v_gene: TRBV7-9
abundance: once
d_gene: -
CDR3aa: CASSPPGVAESQYF
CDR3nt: TGTGCCAGCAGTCCACCAGGGGTAGCAGAGTCCCAGTACTTC

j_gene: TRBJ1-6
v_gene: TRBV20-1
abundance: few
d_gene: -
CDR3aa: CSAGFNSPLHF
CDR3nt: TGCAGTGCGGGATTCAATTCACCCCTCCACTTT

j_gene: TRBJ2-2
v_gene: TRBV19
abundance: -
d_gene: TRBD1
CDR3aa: CASKATGGGELFF
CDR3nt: TGTGCCAGTAAAGCGACAGGGGGCGGGGAGCTGTTTTTT

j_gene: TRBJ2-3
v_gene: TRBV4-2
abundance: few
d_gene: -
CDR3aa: CASMPSRDTDTQYF
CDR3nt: TGTGCCAGCATGCCCTCCCGGGACACAGATACGCAGTATTTT

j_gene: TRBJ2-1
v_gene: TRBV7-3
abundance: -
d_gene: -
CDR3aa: CASSPTGPPDYRLKEQFF
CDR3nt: TGTGCCAGCAGCCCCACTGGGCCGCCGGACTACAGGCTAAAAGAGCAGTTCTTC

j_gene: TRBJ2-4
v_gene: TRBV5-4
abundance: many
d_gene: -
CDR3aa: CASSFTGTAKNIQYF
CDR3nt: TGTGCCAGCAGCTTCACAGGGACAGCCAAAAACATTCAGTACTTC

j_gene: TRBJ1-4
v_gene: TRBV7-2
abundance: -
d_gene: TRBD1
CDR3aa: CASSLGQAPNEKLFF
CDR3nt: TGTGCCAGCAGCCTCGGACAGGCGCCGAATGAAAAACTGTTTTTT

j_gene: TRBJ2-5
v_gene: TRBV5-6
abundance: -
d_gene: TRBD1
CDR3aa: CASSPSFQGAQETQYF
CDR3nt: TGTGCCAGCAGCCCTTCATTCCAGGGGGCACAAGAGACCCAGTACTTC

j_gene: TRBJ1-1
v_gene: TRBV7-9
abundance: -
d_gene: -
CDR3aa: CASSPKTTTGAFF
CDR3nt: TGTGCCAGCAGCCCAAAGACGACTACTGGGGCTTTCTTT

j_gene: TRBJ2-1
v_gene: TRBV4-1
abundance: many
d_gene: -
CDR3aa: CASSHYNEQFF
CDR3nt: TGCGCCAGCAGCCACTACAATGAGCAGTTCTTC